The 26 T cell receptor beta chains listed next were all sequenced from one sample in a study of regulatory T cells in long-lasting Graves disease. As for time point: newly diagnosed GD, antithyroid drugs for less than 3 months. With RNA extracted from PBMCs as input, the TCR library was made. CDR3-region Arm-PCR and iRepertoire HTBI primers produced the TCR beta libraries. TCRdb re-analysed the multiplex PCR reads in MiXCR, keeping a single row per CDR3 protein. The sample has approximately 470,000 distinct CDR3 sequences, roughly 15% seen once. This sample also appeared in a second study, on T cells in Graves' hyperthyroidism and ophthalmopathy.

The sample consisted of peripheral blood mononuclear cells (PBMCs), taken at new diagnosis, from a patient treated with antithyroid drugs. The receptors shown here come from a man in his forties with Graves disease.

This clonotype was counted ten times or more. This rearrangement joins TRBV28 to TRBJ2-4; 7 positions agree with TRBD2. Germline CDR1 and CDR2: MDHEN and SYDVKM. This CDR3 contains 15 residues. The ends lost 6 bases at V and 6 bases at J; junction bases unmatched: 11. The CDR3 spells CASSLPGTTANIQYF. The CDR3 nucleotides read TGTGCCAGCAGCCTCCCCGGGACTACCGCAAACATTCAGTACTTC.

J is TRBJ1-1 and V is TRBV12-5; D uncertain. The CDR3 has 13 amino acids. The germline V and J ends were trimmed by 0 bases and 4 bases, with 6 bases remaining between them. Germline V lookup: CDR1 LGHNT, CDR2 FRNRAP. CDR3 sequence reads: CASGLVTGTEAFF. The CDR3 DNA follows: TGTGCTAGTGGTTTGGTTACCGGCACTGAAGCTTTCTTT.

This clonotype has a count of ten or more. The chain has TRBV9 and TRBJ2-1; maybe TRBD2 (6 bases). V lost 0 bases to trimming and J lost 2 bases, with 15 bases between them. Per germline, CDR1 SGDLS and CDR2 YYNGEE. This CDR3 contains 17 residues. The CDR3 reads CASSVATGLEAYNEQFF. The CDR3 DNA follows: TGTGCCAGCAGCGTAGCTACGGGACTGGAGGCCTACAATGAGCAGTTCTTC.

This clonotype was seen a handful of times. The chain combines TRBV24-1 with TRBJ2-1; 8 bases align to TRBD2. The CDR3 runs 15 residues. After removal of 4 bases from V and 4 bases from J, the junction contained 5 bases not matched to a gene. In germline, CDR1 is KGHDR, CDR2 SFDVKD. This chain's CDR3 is CATSELAGTYNEQFF. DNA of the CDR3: TGTGCCACCAGTGAGTTAGCGGGAACTTACAATGAGCAGTTCTTC.

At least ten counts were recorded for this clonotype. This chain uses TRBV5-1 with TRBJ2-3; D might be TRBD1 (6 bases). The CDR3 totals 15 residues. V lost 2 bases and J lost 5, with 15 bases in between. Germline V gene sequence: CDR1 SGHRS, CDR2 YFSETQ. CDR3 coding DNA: TGCGCCAGCAGCTTCCGGACAGCGGTGGGAGATACGCAGTATTTT. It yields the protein CASSFRTAVGDTQYF.

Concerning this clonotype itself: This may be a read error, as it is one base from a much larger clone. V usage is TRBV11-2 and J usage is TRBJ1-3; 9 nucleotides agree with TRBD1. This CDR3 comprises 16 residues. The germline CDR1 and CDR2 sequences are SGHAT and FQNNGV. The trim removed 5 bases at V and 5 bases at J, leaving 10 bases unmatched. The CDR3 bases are TGTGCCAGCAGCCCCGGGACAGGGACTTTGAGAAACACCATATATTTT. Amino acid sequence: CASSPGTGTLRNTIYF.

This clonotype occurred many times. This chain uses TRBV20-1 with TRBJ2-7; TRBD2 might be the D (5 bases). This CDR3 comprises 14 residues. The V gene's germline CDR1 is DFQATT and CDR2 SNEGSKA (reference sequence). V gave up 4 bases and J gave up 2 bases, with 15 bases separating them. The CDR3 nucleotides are TGCAGTGCTAAGGACTGGAAATCCACCTACGAGCAGTACTTC. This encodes CSAKDWKSTYEQYF.

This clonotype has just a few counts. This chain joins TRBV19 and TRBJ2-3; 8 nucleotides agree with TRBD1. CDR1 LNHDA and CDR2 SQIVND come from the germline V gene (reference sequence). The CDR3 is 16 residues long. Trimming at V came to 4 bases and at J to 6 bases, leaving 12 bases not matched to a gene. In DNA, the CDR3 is TGTGCCAGTAGTAGGTTCGGGCAGGGGGCGCGGGATACGCAGTATTTT. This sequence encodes CASSRFGQGARDTQYF.

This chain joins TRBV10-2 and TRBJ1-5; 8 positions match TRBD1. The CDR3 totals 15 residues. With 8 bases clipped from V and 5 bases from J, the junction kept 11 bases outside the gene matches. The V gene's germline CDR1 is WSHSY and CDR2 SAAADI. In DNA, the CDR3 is TGCGCCAGCCGCCGTGGGGGACAGGAGGATCAGCCCCAGCATTTT. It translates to CASRRGGQEDQPQHF.

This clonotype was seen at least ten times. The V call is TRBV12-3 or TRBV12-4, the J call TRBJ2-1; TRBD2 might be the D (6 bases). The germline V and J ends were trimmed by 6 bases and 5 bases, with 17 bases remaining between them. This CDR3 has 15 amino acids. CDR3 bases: TGTGCCAGCAGGGCAGCGGCGGGGCGAAACAATGAGCAGTTCTTC. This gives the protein CASRAAAGRNNEQFF.

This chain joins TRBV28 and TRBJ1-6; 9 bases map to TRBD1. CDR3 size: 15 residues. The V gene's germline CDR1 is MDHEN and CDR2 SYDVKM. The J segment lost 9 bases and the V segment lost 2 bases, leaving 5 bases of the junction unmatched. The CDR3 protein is CASSLGGTGISPLHF. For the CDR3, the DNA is TGTGCCAGCAGTTTAGGTGGGACAGGGATTTCACCCCTCCACTTT.

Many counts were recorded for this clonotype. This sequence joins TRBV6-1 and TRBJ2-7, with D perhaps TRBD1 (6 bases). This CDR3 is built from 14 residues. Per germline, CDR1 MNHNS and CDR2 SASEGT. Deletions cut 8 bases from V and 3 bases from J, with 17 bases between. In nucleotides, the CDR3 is TGTGCCAGCCGAATGAACTTAGGGGGCTACGAGCAGTACTTC. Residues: CASRMNLGGYEQYF.

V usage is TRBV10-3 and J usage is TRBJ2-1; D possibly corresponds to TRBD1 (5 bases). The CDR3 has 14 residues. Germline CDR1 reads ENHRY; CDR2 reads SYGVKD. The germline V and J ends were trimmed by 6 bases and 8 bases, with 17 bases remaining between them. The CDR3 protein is CAISQGVASHEQFF. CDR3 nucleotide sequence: TGTGCCATCAGCCAAGGGGTGGCTAGTCATGAGCAGTTCTTC.

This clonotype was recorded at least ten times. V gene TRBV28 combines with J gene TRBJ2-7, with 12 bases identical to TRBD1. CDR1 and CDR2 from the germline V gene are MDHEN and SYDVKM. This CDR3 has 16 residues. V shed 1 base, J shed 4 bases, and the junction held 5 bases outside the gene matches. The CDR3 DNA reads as TGTGCCAGCAGTTTATACGGGACAGGGGGCGGGTACGAGCAGTACTTC. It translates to CASSLYGTGGGYEQYF. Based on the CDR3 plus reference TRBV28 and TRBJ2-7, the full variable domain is DVKVTQSSRYLVKRTGEKVFLECVQDMDHENMFWYRQDPGLGLRLIYFSYDVKMKEKGDIPEGYSVSREKKERFSLILESASTNQTSMYLCASSLYGTGGGYEQYFGPGTRLTVT.

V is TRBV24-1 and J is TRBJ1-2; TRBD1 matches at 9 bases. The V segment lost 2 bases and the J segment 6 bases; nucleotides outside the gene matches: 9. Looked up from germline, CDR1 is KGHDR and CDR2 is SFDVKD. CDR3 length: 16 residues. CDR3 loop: CATSDCSGTGRDGYTF. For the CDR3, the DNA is TGTGCCACCAGTGATTGTTCCGGGACAGGGAGGGATGGCTACACCTTC.

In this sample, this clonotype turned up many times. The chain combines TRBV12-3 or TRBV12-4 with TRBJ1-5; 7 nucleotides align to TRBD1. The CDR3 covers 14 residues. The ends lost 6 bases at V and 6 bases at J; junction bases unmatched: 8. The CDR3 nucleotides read TGTGCCAGCAGCCCTGACAGGGAAGGTCAGCCCCAGCATTTT. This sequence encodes CASSPDREGQPQHF.

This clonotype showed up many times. CDR3 sequence reads: CASSQGALRSSYEQYF. CDR3 coding DNA: TGTGCCAGCAGTCAGGGGGCCTTAAGGAGCTCCTACGAGCAGTACTTC. This chain joins TRBV28 and TRBJ2-7, with TRBD1 identical over 8 bases. Germline CDR1 reads MDHEN; CDR2 reads SYDVKM. CDR3 size: 16 residues. The V segment lost 5 bases and the J segment 0 bases; nucleotides outside the gene matches: 9.

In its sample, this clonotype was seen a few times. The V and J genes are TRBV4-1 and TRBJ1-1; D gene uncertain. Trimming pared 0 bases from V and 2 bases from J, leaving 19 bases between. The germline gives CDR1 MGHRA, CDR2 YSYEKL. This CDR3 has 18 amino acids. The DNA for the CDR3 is TGCGCCAGCAGCCAAGATAAGGCCGGGCTCGGGTCCAACACTGAAGCTTTCTTT. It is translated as CASSQDKAGLGSNTEAFF.

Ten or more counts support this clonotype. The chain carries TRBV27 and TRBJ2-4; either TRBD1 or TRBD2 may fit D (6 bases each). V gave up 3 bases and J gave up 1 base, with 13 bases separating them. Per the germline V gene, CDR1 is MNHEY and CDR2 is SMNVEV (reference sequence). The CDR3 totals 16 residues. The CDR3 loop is CASSLAGGLAKNIQYF. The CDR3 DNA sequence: TGTGCCAGCAGTTTGGCTGGGGGGCTGGCCAAAAACATTCAGTACTTC.

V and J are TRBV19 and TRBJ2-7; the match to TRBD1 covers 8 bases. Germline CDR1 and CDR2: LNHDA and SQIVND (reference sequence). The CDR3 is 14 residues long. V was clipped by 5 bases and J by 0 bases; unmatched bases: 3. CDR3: CASSDRGLSYEQYF. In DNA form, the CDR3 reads TGTGCCAGTAGTGACAGGGGTCTCTCCTACGAGCAGTACTTC.

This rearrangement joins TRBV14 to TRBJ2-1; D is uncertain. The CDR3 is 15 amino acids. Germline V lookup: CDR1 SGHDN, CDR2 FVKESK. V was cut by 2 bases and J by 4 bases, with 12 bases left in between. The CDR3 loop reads CASSQSPLIYNEQFF. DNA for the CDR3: TGTGCCAGCAGCCAAAGCCCCCTAATATACAATGAGCAGTTCTTC.

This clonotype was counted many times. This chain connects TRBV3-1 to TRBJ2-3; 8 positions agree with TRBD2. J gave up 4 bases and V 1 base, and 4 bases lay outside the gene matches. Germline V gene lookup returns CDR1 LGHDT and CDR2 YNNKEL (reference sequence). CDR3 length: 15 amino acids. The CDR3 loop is CASSQGTSSADTQYF. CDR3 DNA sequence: TGTGCCAGCAGCCAAGGGACTAGCAGCGCAGATACGCAGTATTTT.

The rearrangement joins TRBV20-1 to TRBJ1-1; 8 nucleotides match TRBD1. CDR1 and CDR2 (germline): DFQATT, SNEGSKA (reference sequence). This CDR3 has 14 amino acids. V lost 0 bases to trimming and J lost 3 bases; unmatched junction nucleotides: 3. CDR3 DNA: TGCAGTGCTAGAGATCCAGGGGGCTACACTGAAGCTTTCTTT. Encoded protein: CSARDPGGYTEAFF.

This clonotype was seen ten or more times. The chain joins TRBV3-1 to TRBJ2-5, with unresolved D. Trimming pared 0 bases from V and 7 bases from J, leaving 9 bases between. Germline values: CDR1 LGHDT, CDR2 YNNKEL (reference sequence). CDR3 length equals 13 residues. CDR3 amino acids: CASSQEGAPTQYF. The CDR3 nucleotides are TGTGCCAGCAGCCAAGAAGGAGCTCCGACCCAGTACTTC.

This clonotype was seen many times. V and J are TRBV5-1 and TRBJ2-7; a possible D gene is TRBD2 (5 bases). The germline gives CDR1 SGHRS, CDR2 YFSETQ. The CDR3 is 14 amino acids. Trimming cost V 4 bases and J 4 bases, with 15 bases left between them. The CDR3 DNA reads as TGCGCCAGCAGCGCCTCCGGGAACCTTTACGAGCAGTACTTC. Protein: CASSASGNLYEQYF.

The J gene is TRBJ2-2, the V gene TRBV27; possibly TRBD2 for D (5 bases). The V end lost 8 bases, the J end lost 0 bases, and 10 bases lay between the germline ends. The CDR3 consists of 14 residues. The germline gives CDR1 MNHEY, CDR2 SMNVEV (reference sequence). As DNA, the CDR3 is TGTGCCAGCTTCGGACTGACGAACACCGGGGAGCTGTTTTTT. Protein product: CASFGLTNTGELFF.